This T cell receptor beta chain was obtained from a study of blood T cell repertoires in COVID-19. Study in general: Whether acute or convalescent, the COVID-19 samples came from the United States, Italy and Spain.

Per the study methods: Nucleated cell counts were estimated from reference gene primer amplification. Generated by immunoSEQ multiplex PCR, the TCRdb table keeps only in-frame clones and is missing some. V, J and clone size are those of that table, while D and trimming were read from the DNA. Among about 160,000 clones listed, about 80% were seen once. CDR3 size: 14 residues. V was shortened by 5 bases and J by 3 bases, with 10 bases between the two germline ends. Germline V gene sequence: CDR1 KGHDR, CDR2 SFDVKD. Participants were placed into cohorts based on the clinical history they reported. Recovered status in Cohort 3 required two negative PCRs, clearance, or symptom resolution.

The chain recombines TRBV24-1 with TRBJ2-1; maybe TRBD2 (5 bases). The sample consisted of PBMCs or T cells enriched from blood (not recorded which). The receptor comes from a woman aged 55-70 years who had recovered from COVID-19. The CDR3 loop reads CATSAGLDYNEQFF. The CDR3 DNA is TGTGCCACCAGTGCGGGATTGGACTACAATGAGCAGTTCTTC.